A selection of T cell receptor beta chains follows, all from one sample in a study of response to subunit inactivated influenza vaccine. TCRdb redid the calling of the RT-PCR reads with MiXCR, one entry per CDR3 protein. This table has some 640,000 distinct CDR3 sequences, around 14% appearing once. The sample consisted of PBMCs from blood, taken around two weeks before vaccination. These receptor sequences come from a middle-aged man who received an inactivated influenza vaccine. CDR3s include the opening cysteine and the closing phenylalanine or tryptophan. The order of the fields is D gene, V gene, clone size, J gene, CDR3 protein, CDR3 DNA. A D gene is named only where the DNA matches it firmly. Expanded clones are given a class, and other clones once, few, many or no size at all.

-	TRBV24-1	few	TRBJ2-5	CATSDLGSMGSETQYF	TGTGCCACCAGTGATTTGGGATCTATGGGCAGTGAGACCCAGTACTTC
TRBD2	TRBV7-9	few	TRBJ2-1	CASSLASGGFPYNEQFF	TGTGCCAGCAGCTTAGCTAGCGGGGGTTTCCCCTACAATGAGCAGTTCTTC
TRBD2	TRBV5-8	few	TRBJ2-5	CASSSRLAGRKETQYF	TGTGCCAGCAGCTCCAGACTAGCGGGGCGGAAAGAGACCCAGTACTTC
-	TRBV20-1	many	TRBJ1-2	CSARGQASNYGYTF	TGCAGTGCTAGAGGGCAGGCCTCTAACTATGGCTACACCTTC
-	TRBV5-1	-	TRBJ1-2	CASSTEIATTNYGYTF	TGCGCCAGCAGCACGGAAATTGCCACAACTAACTATGGCTACACCTTC
TRBD1	TRBV28	many	TRBJ2-7	CASSLGGTGFYEQYF	TGTGCCAGCAGTTTAGGGGGGACAGGGTTCTACGAGCAGTACTTC
TRBD1	TRBV6-4	many	TRBJ2-1	CARRTGDTYNEQFF	TGTGCCAGGAGGACAGGTGACACCTACAATGAGCAGTTCTTC
-	TRBV4-2	-	TRBJ2-7	CASSPTGQGTYEQYF	TGTGCCAGCAGCCCCACGGGGCAGGGCACCTACGAGCAGTACTTC
-	TRBV28	-	TRBJ2-1	CASSLLRTSYNEQFF	TGTGCCAGCAGTTTACTCCGGACCTCCTACAATGAGCAGTTCTTC
TRBD1	TRBV7-2	-	TRBJ2-7	CASSPQGGNTFYEQYF	TGTGCCAGCAGCCCACAGGGGGGAAATACGTTCTACGAGCAGTACTTC
-	TRBV7-9	-	TRBJ2-7	CASSLAGGPFSYEQYF	TGTGCCAGCAGCTTAGCGGGGGGGCCCTTCTCCTACGAGCAGTACTTC
-	TRBV27	few	TRBJ2-4	CASSLSLLAKNIQYF	TGTGCCAGCAGTTTATCGCTTCTAGCCAAAAACATTCAGTACTTC
TRBD1	TRBV3-1	few	TRBJ1-6	CASSQDRGLSPLHF	TGTGCCAGCAGCCAGGACAGGGGGCTTTCACCCCTCCACTTT
-	TRBV5-1	few	TRBJ1-5	CASSPGSGDNQPQHF	TGCGCCAGCAGCCCCGGATCCGGTGACAATCAGCCCCAGCATTTT
TRBD2	TRBV6-2/TRBV6-3	few	TRBJ2-5	CASSRGLAHIQETQYF	TGTGCCAGCAGTCGGGGACTAGCTCACATCCAAGAGACCCAGTACTTC
TRBD2	TRBV20-1	-	TRBJ2-1	CSARATTSYRPQQFF	TGCAGTGCTAGAGCCACGACTAGCTACAGACCCCAACAGTTCTTC
TRBD2	TRBV5-5	-	TRBJ2-7	CASSFSSAAGDTYEQYF	TGTGCCAGCAGCTTTTCGTCGGCAGCGGGGGATACCTACGAGCAGTACTTC
-	TRBV12-3/TRBV12-4	few	TRBJ2-6	CASTLTRSGANVLTF	TGTGCCAGCACCCTTACCCGCTCTGGGGCCAACGTCCTGACTTTC
-	TRBV10-3	-	TRBJ1-6	CAISDDRSNSPLHF	TGTGCCATCAGTGACGACAGGAGTAATTCACCCCTCCACTTT
-	TRBV5-4	-	TRBJ1-1	CASRSGRDSGAFF	TGTGCCAGCAGATCAGGCAGAGACAGTGGAGCTTTCTTT
TRBD1	TRBV20-1	many	TRBJ2-5	CSATRNRGLQTQYF	TGCAGTGCCACACGGAACAGGGGGCTACAGACCCAGTACTTC
TRBD2	TRBV7-8	-	TRBJ2-5	CASSPRPSGREETQYF	TGTGCCAGCAGCCCCCGCCCTAGCGGGAGGGAAGAGACCCAGTACTTC
-	TRBV7-9	few	TRBJ2-1	CASSSLNRVNYNEQFF	TGTGCCAGCAGCTCACTTAACAGGGTTAACTACAATGAGCAGTTCTTC
-	TRBV5-1	few	TRBJ1-1	CASSLESGNTEAFF	TGCGCCAGCAGCTTGGAGTCGGGGAACACTGAAGCTTTCTTT
-	TRBV29-1	-	TRBJ2-1	CSVPDWYNEQFF	TGCAGCGTTCCGGACTGGTACAATGAGCAGTTCTTC
TRBD1	TRBV29-1	-	TRBJ1-2	CSVGTGDSYGYTF	TGCAGCGTTGGGACAGGGGATAGCTATGGCTACACCTTC
TRBD2	TRBV6-2/TRBV6-3	-	TRBJ2-1	CASRALAGAYNEQFF	TGTGCCAGCAGAGCACTAGCGGGGGCCTACAATGAGCAGTTCTTC
-	TRBV20-1	-	TRBJ2-4	CSAPGPPRGKPQYF	TGCAGTGCTCCGGGACCGCCCCGGGGGAAGCCTCAGTACTTC
-	TRBV12-3/TRBV12-4	-	TRBJ2-2	CASSPQGFGGRANTGELFF	TGTGCCAGCAGTCCCCAGGGGTTCGGTGGAAGGGCTAACACCGGGGAGCTGTTTTTT